The source of this T cell receptor beta chain is a study of patients and donors after allogeneic stem cell transplantation. TCRdb fed the RT-PCR reads into MiXCR, producing one record per CDR3 protein. The data hold about 960,000 distinct CDR3 sequences, with approximately 19% observed a single time. The CDR3 is 16 amino acids. Trimming left V 3 bases short and J 6 bases short, with 18 bases between. Sequences were obtained from blood, either unsorted or a sorted T cell fraction (not recorded which). The chain employs TRBV12-3 or TRBV12-4 and TRBJ1-5; D is uncertain. This receptor was identified in a human donor who was either an allogeneic HSCT recipient or a stem cell or donor lymphocyte infusion donor (not recorded which). It is not recorded whose cells these are; they may come from a transplant donor. The DNA of the CDR3 is TGTGCCAGCAGTTTTCTAGATCCTCGGGAGGGTCAGCCCCAGCATTTT. Protein product: CASSFLDPREGQPQHF.